This T cell receptor beta chain was profiled in a study of T cell responses to AZD1222 COVID-19 vaccine. Only in-frame clones appear in the TCRdb table, and some are missing; sequencing was by immunoSEQ multiplex PCR. This sample has around 130,000 clones, with around 94% found just once. For this clone: Its antigen is not known.

Study-wide results and limits: Clonal diversity may have been underestimated in mostly white British donors.

The germline V gene encodes CDR1 LGHDT and CDR2 YNNKEL (reference sequence). The J segment lost 7 bases and the V segment lost 4 bases, leaving 9 bases of the junction unmatched. This CDR3 has 14 amino acids. Material: peripheral blood, obtained on day 0 of AZD1222 vaccination. V gene TRBV3-1 (or the pseudogene TRBV3-2) combines with J gene TRBJ1-2; 7 nucleotides match TRBD1. The receptor was derived from an adult in good health. CDR3 nucleotides: TGTGCCAGCAGCCGGGACCGACAGGGCTCTGGCTACACCTTC. It specifies CASSRDRQGSGYTF.